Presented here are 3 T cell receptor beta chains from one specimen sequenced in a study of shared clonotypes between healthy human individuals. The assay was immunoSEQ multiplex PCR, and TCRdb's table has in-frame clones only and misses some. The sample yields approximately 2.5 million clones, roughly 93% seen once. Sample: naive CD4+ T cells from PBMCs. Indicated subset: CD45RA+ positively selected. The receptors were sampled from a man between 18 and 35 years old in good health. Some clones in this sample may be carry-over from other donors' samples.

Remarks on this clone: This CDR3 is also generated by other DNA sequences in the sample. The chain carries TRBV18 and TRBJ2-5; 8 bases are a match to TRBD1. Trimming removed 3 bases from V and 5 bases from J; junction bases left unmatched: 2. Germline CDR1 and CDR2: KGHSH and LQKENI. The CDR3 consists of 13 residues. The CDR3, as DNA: TGTGCCAGCTCACCGGGACAGGCGGAGACCCAGTACTTC. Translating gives CASSPGQAETQYF.

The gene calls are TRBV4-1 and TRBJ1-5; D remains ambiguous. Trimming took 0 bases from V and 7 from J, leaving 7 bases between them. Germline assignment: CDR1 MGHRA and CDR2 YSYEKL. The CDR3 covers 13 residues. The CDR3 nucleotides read TGCGCCAGCAGCCAAGAGGTTGGGCAGCCCCAGCATTTT. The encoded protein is CASSQEVGQPQHF.

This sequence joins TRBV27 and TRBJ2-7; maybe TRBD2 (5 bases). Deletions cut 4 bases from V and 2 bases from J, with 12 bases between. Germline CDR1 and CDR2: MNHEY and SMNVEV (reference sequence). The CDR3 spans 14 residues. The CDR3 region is CASSYTLDTYEQYF. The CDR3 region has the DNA TGTGCCAGCAGTTATACACTAGATACCTACGAGCAGTACTTC.